These 9 T cell receptor beta chains came from one sample sequenced in a study of blood T cells in healthy people across ages. With a J-beta primer mix and a sample-barcoded 5' primer, a second PCR ran about 6 to 11 cycles. TCRdb ran MiXCR on the 5' RACE reads and lists one entry per CDR3 protein. The table has approximately 880,000 distinct CDR3 sequences, approximately 49% seen once. Material: blood. The source of these receptors is a man under 40 in good health.

This clonotype came up a few times. The gene calls are TRBV5-5 and TRBJ2-7, with D uncertain. This CDR3 spans 12 amino acids. The V end was cut by 5 bases, the J end by 5 bases, with 11 bases between. Germline CDR1 is SGHKS and CDR2 is YYEKEE (reference sequence). The CDR3 bases are TGTGCCAGCAGTCAAAAAGGAGACGAGCAGTACTTC. It translates to CASSQKGDEQYF.

The chain couples TRBV12-3 or TRBV12-4 to TRBJ2-3, with 8 bases that match TRBD2. V gave up 1 base and J gave up 3 bases; unmatched junction bases: 9. CDR3 length equals 17 residues. CDR3 loop: CASSLERTGGATDTQYF. CDR3 DNA: TGTGCCAGCAGTTTAGAGAGGACCGGGGGGGCTACAGATACGCAGTATTTT.

The chain employs TRBV4-1 and TRBJ1-5, with a weak D call TRBD1 (6 bases). CDR1 is MGHRA, CDR2 YSYEKL, per germline. The V gene lost 0 bases and the J gene lost 6 bases, with 15 bases spanning the gap. CDR3 size: 16 residues. CDR3 in amino acids: CASSQEGAVIAQPQHF. The DNA of the CDR3 is TGCGCCAGCAGCCAAGAGGGGGCGGTTATAGCTCAGCCCCAGCATTTT.

The genes are TRBV28 and TRBJ2-4, with 13 positions matching TRBD2. The germline V gene encodes CDR1 MDHEN and CDR2 SYDVKM. The V segment lost 5 bases and the J segment 0 bases; nucleotides outside the gene matches: 4. CDR3 length equals 17 residues. The CDR3 bases are TGTGCCAGCAGTCCGAGACTAGCGGGGGGAGCCAAAAACATTCAGTACTTC. This encodes CASSPRLAGGAKNIQYF.

This sequence joins TRBV6-5 and TRBJ2-7; D not resolved. The V end lost 2 bases, the J end lost 7 bases, and 6 bases lay between the germline ends. This CDR3 contains 11 residues. Per germline, CDR1 MNHEY and CDR2 SVGAGI. CDR3 nucleotides: TGTGCCAGCAGTTACCCGAGAGAGCAGTACTTC. Translated: CASSYPREQYF.

This chain uses TRBV7-9 with TRBJ2-1, with D maybe TRBD2 (6 bases). This CDR3 spans 15 amino acids. Germline V gives CDR1 SEHNR, CDR2 FQNEAQ (reference sequence). The V end lost 5 bases, the J end lost 0 bases, and 11 bases lay between the germline ends. DNA for the CDR3: TGTGCCAGCAGCCCTCTAGCGAACTCCTACAATGAGCAGTTCTTC. It codes for CASSPLANSYNEQFF.

The chain is built from TRBV20-1 and TRBJ2-3, with TRBD2 matching over 10 bases. Per germline, CDR1 DFQATT and CDR2 SNEGSKA (reference sequence). The CDR3 is made up of 14 amino acids. The V and J ends lost 6 bases and 7 bases, in that order; junction bases with no gene match: 10. The CDR3 loop is CSAPLAGEENTQYF. The CDR3 DNA reads as TGCAGTGCGCCCCTAGCGGGGGAGGAGAATACGCAGTATTTT.

V usage is TRBV28 and J usage is TRBJ2-4, with 9 bases matching TRBD2. The J call may be mistaken, given a closer DNA end match to TRBJ2-7. Germline lookup yields CDR1 MDHEN and CDR2 SYDVKM. This CDR3 is 17 amino acids long. The CDR3 region is CASSLGRGAGGVDEQYF. In DNA form, the CDR3 reads TGTGCCAGCAGCTTGGGGCGTGGAGCGGGGGGCGTCGACGAGCAGTACTTC.

This chain connects TRBV20-1 to TRBJ2-2; D is possibly TRBD1 or TRBD2 (6 bases each). The germline V and J ends were trimmed by 0 bases and 0 bases, with 11 bases remaining between them. The CDR3 contains 16 residues. Germline lookup yields CDR1 DFQATT and CDR2 SNEGSKA (reference sequence). CDR3 region: CSARDDGGANTGELFF. In nucleotides, the CDR3 is TGCAGTGCTAGAGATGACGGGGGCGCGAACACCGGGGAGCTGTTTTTT.